This TCR beta chain emerged from a study of TIL therapy for anti-PD-1-resistant metastatic lung cancer. Study-level information: A handful of tumors were EGFR-mutant and two were ALK-rearranged.

V lost 3 bases and J 0 bases, leaving 2 bases between the germline ends. CDR3 length equals 12 residues. Germline values: CDR1 DFQATT, CDR2 SNEGSKA (reference sequence). The libraries were made with immunoSEQ v3. Libraries were sequenced to 2 million to 2.5 million read pairs (survey) or about 5-6 million (deep). Assay used: immunoSEQ multiplex PCR; TCRdb lists only in-frame clones, some missing. Seen here are tens of thousands of clones, 70% to 85% observed once, and the top ten hold around 1.8%. Described time point: pre-treatment sample, taken before nivolumab and TIL therapy. This TCR came from a person aged 25-80 years with non-small cell lung cancer. This material consisted of blood, taken at baseline. The V gene is TRBV20-1, the J gene TRBJ2-2; D is unclear. The CDR3 is CSASTNTGELFF. The CDR3 region has the DNA TGCAGTGCTAGTACGAACACCGGGGAGCTGTTTTTT.